One and the same sample provided the 16 T cell receptor beta chains below, sequenced in a study of CD8+CD57+ T cells in acquired aplastic anemia. Profiles of TCR beta VDJ and CDR3 were generated from a genomic DNA template. In TCRdb, the reads were re-called with MiXCR into one record per CDR3 protein. The sample includes about 220,000 distinct CDR3 sequences, 30% to 40% of them seen just once. Sequencing was carried out using sorted CD4+, CD8+, or CD8+CD57+ T cells (not recorded which) from PBMCs. The receptors were gathered from a human donor in good health, serving as a control.

Notes on this clonotype: A much larger clone differs from this one at a single base, so this may be a read error. The chain recombines TRBV14 with TRBJ2-1, with D perhaps given as TRBD1 or TRBD2 (5 bases each). V was trimmed by 1 base and J by 7 bases, leaving 14 bases between them. The CDR3 is made up of 15 amino acids. Germline values: CDR1 SGHDN, CDR2 FVKESK. Here the CDR3 DNA reads TGTGCCAGCAGCCAAGGATACGTCTGGGGGAATGAGCAGTTCTTC. Protein: CASSQGYVWGNEQFF.

This clonotype has at least ten counts. The chain carries TRBV19 and TRBJ1-2; D call uncertain. V was cut by 0 bases and J by 5 bases, with 7 bases left in between. Germline V gene sequence: CDR1 LNHDA, CDR2 SQIVND (reference sequence). The CDR3 spans 13 residues. The CDR3 region has the DNA TGTGCCAGTAGTATAGATACCCCATATGGCTACACCTTC. This sequence encodes CASSIDTPYGYTF.

This clonotype was counted ten times or more. The chain uses TRBV7-8 and TRBJ1-2; 10 nucleotides line up with TRBD1. CDR3 length equals 15 residues. Germline-derived CDR1 and CDR2 are SGHVS and FQNEAQ. V was clipped by 1 base and J by 6 bases; unmatched bases: 5. The CDR3 here is CASSLDLGTGDGYTF. The CDR3, as DNA: TGTGCCAGCAGCTTAGACCTCGGGACAGGGGATGGCTACACCTTC.

This chain links TRBV24-1 with TRBJ1-2; 12 positions agree with TRBD1. The germline CDR1 and CDR2 sequences are KGHDR and SFDVKD. The CDR3 covers 16 residues. J gave up 8 bases and V 3 bases, and 9 bases lay outside the gene matches. DNA of the CDR3: TGTGCCACCAGTGATCCGGGGACAGGGGGCGCGGAAGGCTACACCTTC. It is translated as CATSDPGTGGAEGYTF.

This clonotype was detected ten times or more. This chain connects TRBV2 to TRBJ2-7; TRBD1 matches 10 bases. Germline-derived CDR1 and CDR2 are SNHLY and FYNNEI. This CDR3 contains 16 residues. J lost 7 bases, V lost 8 bases, and 17 bases had no gene match. The CDR3 region is CASGGDRGWASDEQYF. CDR3 nucleotides: TGTGCCAGCGGGGGGGACAGGGGATGGGCGAGCGATGAGCAGTACTTC.

This clonotype came up many times. This sequence joins TRBV19 and TRBJ1-2; possible D gene TRBD1, 6 bases. The CDR3 runs 14 residues. V was trimmed by 2 bases and J by 8 bases, leaving 15 bases between them. Germline CDR1 reads LNHDA; CDR2 reads SQIVND (reference sequence). CDR3 residues: CASSIRGQPGGYTF. The DNA for the CDR3 is TGTGCCAGTAGTATAAGGGGACAACCGGGGGGCTACACCTTC.

This chain links TRBV7-6 with TRBJ1-2; D is possibly TRBD1 (6 bases). Per germline, CDR1 SGHVS and CDR2 FNYEAQ. With 3 bases removed from V and 7 bases from J, the gap between germline ends came to 18 bases. This CDR3 has 15 residues. CDR3 in DNA: TGTGCCAGCAGCTTTTCTACGGGGGCAGGGTCTGGCTACACCTTC. Protein: CASSFSTGAGSGYTF.

Concerning this clonotype: It may be a read error: a sequence one base away is much more abundant. The CDR3 end shows no conserved phenylalanine or tryptophan, and so a read error is likely. The chain carries TRBV5-1 and TRBJ1-1; 8 nucleotides agree with TRBD1. Germline trimming cut 1 base from V and 1 base from J; bases unmatched to any gene: 3. The CDR3 extends over 15 amino acids. Germline CDR1 and CDR2: SGHRS and YFSETQ. CDR3 DNA sequence: TGCGCCAGCAGCTTGACAGGGGGGACGAACACTGAAGCTTTCCTT. This sequence encodes CASSLTGGTNTEAFL.

This clonotype was observed a handful of times. The rearrangement links TRBV4-1 to TRBJ2-2; D is unresolved. The CDR3 has 15 residues. With 2 bases removed from V and 1 base from J, the gap between germline ends came to 8 bases. Germline lookup yields CDR1 MGHRA and CDR2 YSYEKL. In nucleotides, the CDR3 is TGCGCCAGCAGCCAAAGTCTGGTGAACACCGGGGAGCTGTTTTTT. The encoded protein is CASSQSLVNTGELFF.

The table lists this clonotype with a few counts. V usage is TRBV30 and J usage is TRBJ1-6; D might be TRBD1 (6 bases). The germline V gene encodes CDR1 GTSNPN and CDR2 SVGIG (reference sequence). The CDR3 runs 13 residues. The V gene lost 8 bases and the J gene lost 8 bases, with 16 bases spanning the gap. The CDR3 loop is CATRGRGDSPLHF. Here the CDR3 DNA reads TGTGCCACCCGGGGCAGGGGAGATTCACCCCTCCACTTT.

This clonotype was seen repeatedly, ten times or more. The genes are TRBV20-1 and TRBJ1-1, with D possibly being TRBD1 (5 bases). The CDR3 consists of 14 residues. Germline V gene sequence: CDR1 DFQATT, CDR2 SNEGSKA (reference sequence). V was pared by 3 bases and J by 4 bases, with 15 bases between. As DNA, the CDR3 is TGCAGTGCTAGTCTGGGGGGGGGTATCACTGAAGCTTTCTTT. This translates into CSASLGGGITEAFF.

V gene TRBV19 combines with J gene TRBJ2-7; either TRBD1 or TRBD2 may fit D (5 bases each). V gave up 6 bases and J gave up 0 bases, with 12 bases separating them. This CDR3 has 14 amino acids. The germline CDR1 and CDR2 sequences are LNHDA and SQIVND (reference sequence). The CDR3: CASSGTASSYEQYF. The CDR3 bases are TGTGCCAGTAGCGGGACGGCGAGCTCCTACGAGCAGTACTTC.

This clonotype was seen only a few times. The rearrangement links TRBV25-1 to TRBJ2-7; 8 nucleotides align to TRBD1. The closer fit of TRBJ2-1 to the DNA end suggests the J call may be wrong. This CDR3 is 13 amino acids long. CDR1 is MGHDK and CDR2 is SYGVNS in the germline V gene. The CDR3: CASTLDRVNEQFF. CDR3 DNA sequence: TGTGCCAGCACCTTGGACAGGGTAAATGAGCAGTTCTTC.

V and J are TRBV29-1 and TRBJ1-4; 7 positions agree with TRBD1. The CDR3 runs to 12 residues. J gave up 11 bases and V 4 bases, and 7 bases lay outside the gene matches. Per germline, CDR1 SQVTM and CDR2 ANQGSEA. CDR3: CSVVSQGGKLFF. DNA of the CDR3: TGCAGCGTTGTTTCGCAGGGGGGGAAACTGTTTTTT.

This clonotype was seen ten or more times. The V call is TRBV9, the J call TRBJ1-2; D is unresolved. Trimming left V 4 bases short and J 4 bases short, with 5 bases between. The CDR3 contains 11 residues. CDR1 and CDR2 (germline): SGDLS, YYNGEE. The CDR3 region is CASSSRYGYTF. The CDR3 region has the DNA TGTGCCAGCAGCTCCCGCTATGGCTACACCTTC. The full variable domain, in which reference TRBV9 and TRBJ1-2 provide the parts outside the CDR3, is DSGVTQTPKHLITATGQRVTLRCSPRSGDLSVYWYQQSLDQGLQFLIQYYNGEERAKGNILERFSAQQFPDLHSELNLSSLELGDSALYFCASSSRYGYTFGSGTRLTVV.

Turning to this clonotype: A much larger clone lies one base from this, so it may be a read error. Because the CDR3 is missing its conserved closing phenylalanine or tryptophan, this is likely a read error. The gene calls are TRBV4-1 and TRBJ2-7; D remains unclear. The CDR3 length is 15 residues. Trimming took off 4 bases at V and 6 bases at J, with 19 bases between the two ends. Germline V gene data show CDR1 as MGHRA and CDR2 as YSYEKL. In nucleotides, the CDR3 is TGCGCCAGCAGCCTCGTGGCAGCGAGAAAATCCGAGCAGTACTCC. This codes for CASSLVAARKSEQYS.